These 9 T cell receptor beta chains share one sample of origin, sequenced in a study of response to subunit inactivated influenza vaccine. A single record per CDR3 protein comes from TCRdb applying MiXCR to the RT-PCR reads. The sample shows 600,000 to 850,000 distinct CDR3 sequences, 13% to 15% of them seen only once. The sample was PBMCs from blood, taken 14 to 15 days before vaccination. The receptors come from a man aged 50-59 years who received an inactivated influenza vaccine.

The V and J genes are TRBV13 and TRBJ2-2; D is possibly TRBD2 (5 bases). CDR1 and CDR2 from the germline V gene are PRHDT and FYEKMQ (reference sequence). V lost 2 bases and J 4 bases, leaving 8 bases between the germline ends. The length of the CDR3 is 14 residues. CDR3 region: CASSLLGLTGELFF. The DNA of the CDR3 is TGTGCCAGCAGCTTACTAGGACTCACCGGGGAGCTGTTTTTT.

This clonotype was detected ten times or more. The chain uses TRBV20-1 and TRBJ2-3; 10 bases are a match to TRBD2. The V gene's germline CDR1 is DFQATT and CDR2 SNEGSKA (reference sequence). The CDR3 totals 16 residues. V was pared by 6 bases and J by 4 bases, with 13 bases of the junction left unmatched. The CDR3 spells CSAKLLAGARADTQYF. The DNA of the CDR3 is TGCAGTGCCAAGCTCCTAGCGGGAGCTCGGGCAGATACGCAGTATTTT.

This clonotype was detected only a few times. The V and J genes are TRBV6-2 or TRBV6-3 and TRBJ2-7, with 7 nucleotides matching TRBD1. The CDR3 runs 16 residues. CDR1 and CDR2 (germline): MNHEY, SVGEGT. Losses at the gene ends were 0 bases for V and 3 bases for J; bases not matched to a gene: 8. The CDR3 loop reads CASSYSSGTAYYEQYF. As DNA, the CDR3 is TGTGCCAGCAGTTACTCGTCCGGGACAGCTTACTACGAGCAGTACTTC.

The chain has TRBV4-1 and TRBJ2-6; D ambiguous. Trimming pared 0 bases from V and 4 bases from J, leaving 22 bases between. Germline loops: CDR1 MGHRA, CDR2 YSYEKL. This CDR3 has 20 amino acids. CDR3 in amino acids: CASSQDSPQVGFAGANVLTF. The CDR3 DNA follows: TGCGCCAGCAGCCAAGATAGTCCCCAGGTGGGATTTGCGGGGGCCAACGTCCTGACTTTC.

This chain joins TRBV5-6 and TRBJ2-1, with TRBD2 matching over 8 bases. V lost 6 bases and J lost 1; bases outside the gene matches: 3. The CDR3 contains 14 residues. The germline V gene encodes CDR1 SGHDT and CDR2 YYEEEE. CDR3 nucleotide sequence: TGTGCCAGCATCCGGGGGGGATCCTACAATGAGCAGTTCTTC. Encoded protein: CASIRGGSYNEQFF.

The gene calls are TRBV30 and TRBJ1-2; perhaps TRBD1 as D (5 bases). The length of the CDR3 is 13 residues. The ends were cut back, 4 bases at V and 10 bases at J, with 19 bases in the middle. Germline V CDR1 and CDR2: GTSNPN, SVGIG (reference sequence). The CDR3 nucleotides read TGTGCCTGGAATAGGGGCAGCGAAGGACCCTACACCTTC. Protein: CAWNRGSEGPYTF.

Worth noting for this clonotype: An end of the junction does not agree with germline; a read error may underlie this. The chain combines TRBV15 with TRBJ2-7, with 7 bases identical to TRBD2. The length of the CDR3 is 15 residues. Germline-derived CDR1 and CDR2 are LNHNV and YYDKDF (reference sequence). CDR3 sequence: CATSRGSSGDLEKYF. The CDR3 bases are TGTGCCACCAGCAGAGGATCAAGCGGGGACCTCGAGAAGTACTTC.

This clonotype was seen more than once but under ten times. J is TRBJ1-1 and V is TRBV19, with 8 bases lining up with TRBD1. Germline-derived CDR1 and CDR2 are LNHDA and SQIVND (reference sequence). V was pared by 10 bases and J by 5 bases, with 6 bases of the junction left unmatched. This CDR3 has 12 residues. The CDR3 region is CATRTGFTEAFF. Here the CDR3 DNA reads TGTGCCACCAGGACAGGGTTTACTGAAGCTTTCTTT.

The sample holds many counts of this clonotype. V usage is TRBV4-1 and J usage is TRBJ2-7; D ambiguous. Germline loops: CDR1 MGHRA, CDR2 YSYEKL. CDR3 length: 14 amino acids. Trimming pared 0 bases from V and 2 bases from J, leaving 8 bases between. CDR3 sequence reads: CASSQDQDTYEQYF. The CDR3 coding sequence is TGCGCCAGCAGCCAAGATCAGGATACCTACGAGCAGTACTTC.